The sequence of this T cell receptor beta chain was determined in a study of shared clonotypes between healthy human individuals. General observations from the study: Sampling covered blood only; tissue repertoires likely differ. Among donors, clonotype sharing was expected to be affected by sequencing depth.

The V end was cut by 6 bases, the J end by 0 bases, with 15 bases between. The germline CDR1 and CDR2 sequences are SGHVS and FQNEAQ. The CDR3 is 16 amino acids. Comments on this clone: The antigen is not known.

Assay used: immunoSEQ multiplex PCR; TCRdb lists only in-frame clones, some missing. The data contain about 2.1 million clones, roughly 93% of them singletons. Naivety among CD8 cells was defined by CD45RO negativity and positive CCR7 selection, thereby excluding terminally differentiated effector memory CD45RA+ cells. Healthy HIV-negative adults without recent acute infections or vaccinations served as donors. The sequence was obtained from a young man in good health. Some clones in this sample may be carry-over from other donors' samples. Sequencing was carried out using naive CD8+ T cells from PBMCs. The chain couples TRBV7-8 to TRBJ1-3, with D possibly TRBD1 on 6 matching bases. Here the CDR3 reads CASSTGRGYSGNTIYF. CDR3 DNA: TGTGCCAGCAGTACGGGCAGGGGCTACTCTGGAAACACCATATATTTT.